Each of the 9 T cell receptor beta chains below was sequenced from the same sample in a study of cytomegalovirus exposure and HLA in healthy donors. The PCR used 60 Vbeta and 13 Jbeta primers. This table comes from immunoSEQ multiplex PCR, and its TCRdb copy is limited to in-frame clones, with some not included. The sample consists of approximately 170,000 clones, roughly 81% of them appearing once. The sample taken for sequencing was PBMCs. These receptors were collected from a woman aged 25-40 years in good health and CMV-seropositive.

This sequence joins TRBV6-6 and TRBJ2-7; 10 bases map to TRBD1. After removal of 6 bases from V and 3 bases from J, the junction contained 2 bases not matched to a gene. This CDR3 comprises 13 residues. CDR1 is MNHNY, CDR2 SVGAGI, per germline (reference sequence). The CDR3 here is CASRGDRGYEQYF. CDR3 coding DNA: TGTGCCAGCAGGGGGGACAGGGGCTACGAGCAGTACTTC.

This chain uses TRBV10-3 with TRBJ2-3; tentatively, D is TRBD1 (6 bases). V lost 2 bases to trimming and J lost 3 bases, with 12 bases between them. In germline, CDR1 is ENHRY, CDR2 SYGVKD. This CDR3 is 15 amino acids long. DNA of the CDR3: TGTGCCATCAGTGAGCGGGACGGGACAACAGATACGCAGTATTTT. This encodes CAISERDGTTDTQYF.

This clone was counted only a few times. The CDR3 DNA reads TGTGCCAGCAGCCGGTATGGACAGGGAACGAATGGCTACACCTTC. Its protein product is CASSRYGQGTNGYTF. V and J are TRBV6-5 and TRBJ1-2, with 8 bases matching TRBD1. Trimming took 6 bases from V and 6 from J; bases not matched to a gene: 12. CDR3 length: 15 amino acids. Germline V lookup: CDR1 MNHEY, CDR2 SVGAGI.

In its sample, this clone was seen a few times. The V and J genes are TRBV18 and TRBJ2-3, with D unresolved. Germline CDR1 KGHSH, CDR2 LQKENI. Between the trimmed V and J ends, which lost 1 base and 3 bases, there was a span of 11 bases. This CDR3 contains 15 residues. The chain's CDR3 is CASSPQKLKTDTQYF. The CDR3 bases are TGTGCCAGCTCACCACAAAAACTGAAGACAGATACGCAGTATTTT. The whole variable domain, filled in from reference TRBV18 and TRBJ2-3, reads NAGVMQNPRHLVRRRGQEARLRCSPMKGHSHVYWYRQLPEEGLKFMVYLQKENIIDESGMPKERFSAEFPKEGPSILRIQQVVRGDSAAYFCASSPQKLKTDTQYFGPGTRLTVL.

This rearrangement joins TRBV6-1 to TRBJ2-7; D possibly corresponds to TRBD1 (6 bases). V lost 7 bases and J 5 bases, leaving 18 bases between the germline ends. CDR3 length equals 14 residues. Looked up from germline, CDR1 is MNHNS and CDR2 is SASEGT. The CDR3 reads CASTDRQGSHEQYF. The CDR3 region has the DNA TGTGCCAGCACCGATCGTCAGGGGAGCCACGAGCAGTACTTC.

This chain links TRBV28 with TRBJ1-4, with D unclear. The ends were cut back, 7 bases at V and 6 bases at J, with 15 bases in the middle. This CDR3 contains 14 residues. CDR1 MDHEN and CDR2 SYDVKM come from the germline V gene. The CDR3 nucleotides are TGTGCCAGCACCCGAAACGGCGGGGATGAAAAACTGTTTTTT. It yields the protein CASTRNGGDEKLFF.

The chain joins TRBV4-2 to TRBJ1-4, with D hard to call. The CDR3 loop spans 15 amino acids. Germline V gives CDR1 LGHNA, CDR2 YNFKEQ. The V gene lost 4 bases and the J gene lost 7 bases, with 16 bases spanning the gap. This CDR3 reads CASSLAFGEVEKLFF. DNA for the CDR3: TGTGCCAGCAGCCTAGCCTTTGGGGAGGTTGAAAAACTGTTTTTT.

The V gene is TRBV19, the J gene TRBJ1-1; D is unresolved. Germline V lookup: CDR1 LNHDA, CDR2 SQIVND (reference sequence). The germline V and J ends were trimmed by 5 bases and 5 bases, with 18 bases remaining between them. The CDR3 loop spans 15 amino acids. The CDR3, as DNA: TGTGCCAGTAGTCTCCCCCGTGGTACGCGGACTGAAGCTTTCTTT. This codes for CASSLPRGTRTEAFF.

Comments on this clone: Other DNA sequences in the sample encode the same CDR3. The chain combines TRBV5-4 with TRBJ1-2; 8 bases are a match to TRBD1. This CDR3 contains 14 residues. The germline V gene has CDR1 SGHNT and CDR2 YYREEE (reference sequence). The J segment lost 6 bases and the V segment lost 4 bases, leaving 8 bases of the junction unmatched. CDR3 sequence reads: CASSVGDRGNGYTF. The CDR3 DNA reads as TGTGCCAGCAGCGTGGGAGACAGGGGAAATGGCTACACCTTC.